This T cell receptor beta chain was recorded in a study of breast tumors, draining lymph nodes, adjacent tissues. General study results and limits: Most tumor T cells seemingly derive from lymph node, then expand in tumor.

Samples came from axillary lymph nodes draining the breast cancer. This clonotype showed up just once. The antigen remains unidentified. TCRdb independently ran MiXCR on the multiplex PCR reads; one entry per CDR3 protein. The repertoire holds about 220,000 distinct CDR3 sequences, 30% to 35% seen once, with approximately 4% in the top ten. Sequencing input: axillary lymph node tissue. This receptor was obtained from a female donor with breast cancer. Some clones in this sample may be carry-over from other donors' samples.

The CDR3 reads CATSDGTGGSQPQHF. CDR3 coding DNA: TGTGCCACCAGTGATGGGACAGGGGGTAGTCAGCCCCAGCATTTT. This sequence joins TRBV24-1 and TRBJ1-5, with 11 bases lining up with TRBD1. Germline CDR1 reads KGHDR; CDR2 reads SFDVKD. The CDR3 has 15 amino acids. Losses at the gene ends were 3 bases for V and 6 bases for J; bases not matched to a gene: 3.